This T cell receptor (beta chain) was sequenced in a study of T-cell reconstitution after alpha-beta-depleted transplantation in children. The V gene lost 3 bases and the J gene lost 5 bases, with 13 bases spanning the gap. The CDR3 contains 15 residues. Germline CDR1 reads SGHTA; CDR2 reads FQGNSA. This clonotype appeared a few times. Its antigen remains unknown. TCRbeta library preparation incorporated unique molecular identifiers. TCRdb fed the PCR reads into MiXCR, producing one record per CDR3 protein. The table lists about 300,000 distinct CDR3 sequences, about a tenth of them singletons. Study-level findings and limits: At the one-year point after transplant, T-cell counts and TCRbeta diversity were found to come mostly from T cells that had been newly produced. The study reportedly traced alpha-beta T cells about two months after transplant to several hundred expanded graft clones.

The sequencing used PBMCs, collected before TCRalphabeta/CD19-depleted stem cell transplant. This TCR derives from a boy in the first two years of life with acute myeloid leukemia, due to receive a stem cell transplant. This sequence joins TRBV7-2 and TRBJ2-2; D unclear. CDR3 coding DNA: TGTGCCAGCAGCTTTAGTTATTCCCAAACCGGGGAGCTGTTTTTT. Amino acid sequence: CASSFSYSQTGELFF.